Presented here are 13 T cell receptor beta chains from one specimen sequenced in a study of T cell responses to AZD1222 COVID-19 vaccine. The method was immunoSEQ multiplex PCR; TCRdb's version includes in-frame clones alone and lacks a portion of them. The sample carries tens of thousands of clones, roughly 89% recorded once. The material sequenced was peripheral blood, taken 28 days after the second AZD1222 dose. The receptors originated from an adult who received the AZD1222 COVID-19 vaccine.

The sample holds one count of this clone. The chain recombines TRBV5-1 with TRBJ1-1; possibly TRBD1 for D (5 bases). The CDR3 totals 16 residues. Looked up from germline, CDR1 is SGHRS and CDR2 is YFSETQ. Trimming removed 2 bases at V and 1 base at J, with 15 bases between. The CDR3 loop reads CASSFFLVQGNTEAFF. The CDR3 DNA reads as TGCGCCAGCAGCTTCTTTTTAGTTCAGGGGAACACTGAAGCTTTCTTT.

This clone was counted once. The rearrangement uses TRBV29-1 and TRBJ1-1; TRBD1 might be the D (6 bases). The CDR3 is 14 amino acids. The germline V and J ends were trimmed by 7 bases and 3 bases, with 18 bases remaining between them. Germline values: CDR1 SQVTM, CDR2 ANQGSEA. The chain's CDR3 is CSASRDTTYTEAFF. CDR3 DNA sequence: TGCAGCGCTAGCCGGGACACTACGTACACTGAAGCTTTCTTT.

The V gene is TRBV18, the J gene TRBJ1-5, with D possibly being TRBD1 (6 bases). CDR1 and CDR2 (germline): KGHSH, LQKENI. Trimming took off 0 bases at V and 0 bases at J, with 9 bases between the two ends. The CDR3 loop spans 16 amino acids. The CDR3 loop is CASSPPTGYSNQPQHF. The CDR3 bases are TGTGCCAGCTCACCACCAACAGGGTATAGCAATCAGCCCCAGCATTTT.

The rearrangement uses TRBV28 and TRBJ2-3, with D tentatively TRBD1 or TRBD2 (6 bases each). Trimming stripped 7 bases from V and 2 bases from J, with 16 bases between. The CDR3 has 15 residues. Germline assignment: CDR1 MDHEN and CDR2 SYDVKM. The CDR3 here is CASIGHGGHTDTQYF. The CDR3 nucleotides read TGTGCCAGCATTGGGCATGGGGGGCACACAGATACGCAGTATTTT.

The CDR3 bases are TGTGCCAGCAGCTTCTCGCGCACCAATGAGCAGTTCTTC. It codes for CASSFSRTNEQFF. J is TRBJ2-1 and V is TRBV5-4; D remains ambiguous. V was trimmed by 2 bases and J by 6 bases, leaving 9 bases between them. The CDR3 spans 13 residues. Per the germline V gene, CDR1 is SGHNT and CDR2 is YYREEE (reference sequence). Full variable domain (missing parts from reference TRBV5-4 and TRBJ2-1): ETGVTQSPTHLIKTRGQQVTLRCSSQSGHNTVSWYQQALGQGPQFIFQYYREEENGRGNFPPRFSGLQFPNYSSELNVNALELDDSALYLCASSFSRTNEQFFGPGTRLTVL.

This clone showed up just a few times. The genes are TRBV11-2 and TRBJ2-7, with D perhaps matching TRBD2 (6 bases). This CDR3 contains 14 residues. CDR1 and CDR2 from the germline V gene are SGHAT and FQNNGV. The ends were cut back, 5 bases at V and 4 bases at J, with 15 bases in the middle. The CDR3 DNA reads TGTGCCAGCAGCCCTGGGACTGTCCAATACGAGCAGTACTTC. This translates into CASSPGTVQYEQYF.

The chain carries TRBV3-1 (or the pseudogene TRBV3-2) and TRBJ2-2; 15 nucleotides line up with TRBD2. The CDR3 consists of 17 residues. Germline-derived CDR1 and CDR2 are LGHDT and YNNKEL (reference sequence). V dropped 1 base and J dropped 6; count of bases not matched to a gene: 3. The CDR3 bases are TGTGCCAGCAGCCAAGTTGGACTAGCGGGGGGGCCCGGGGAGCTGTTTTTT. Translated, it gives CASSQVGLAGGPGELFF.

This rearrangement joins TRBV5-4 to TRBJ2-1; TRBD2 might be the D (7 bases). The CDR3 consists of 15 residues. V was trimmed by 2 bases and J by 4 bases, leaving 13 bases between them. The germline gives CDR1 SGHNT, CDR2 YYREEE (reference sequence). CDR3 DNA: TGTGCCAGCAGCTTTGACGGGGGGCATTACAATGAGCAGTTCTTC. Translation gives CASSFDGGHYNEQFF.

The chain carries TRBV12-3 or TRBV12-4 and TRBJ1-1, with D perhaps TRBD1 (5 bases). The CDR3 is 10 amino acids. V was clipped by 6 bases and J by 6 bases, with 5 bases between them. CDR3 loop: CASRTAEAFF. DNA for the CDR3: TGTGCCAGCAGGACAGCTGAAGCTTTCTTT.

The chain joins TRBV2 to TRBJ1-5; D not certain. CDR3 size: 15 residues. Between the trimmed V and J ends, which lost 7 bases and 5 bases, there was a span of 18 bases. Germline loops: CDR1 SNHLY, CDR2 FYNNEI. CDR3 sequence (DNA): TGTGCCAGCACCCCCGGGTCGTCGGTGGATCAGCCCCAGCATTTT. Its translation is CASTPGSSVDQPQHF.

This chain uses TRBV18 with TRBJ2-1; D may be TRBD1 (6 bases). From germline, CDR1 is KGHSH and CDR2 LQKENI. Trimming pared 3 bases from V and 5 bases from J, leaving 11 bases between. CDR3 length: 14 amino acids. This CDR3 is CASSPFSGDNEQFF. As DNA, the CDR3 is TGTGCCAGCTCACCTTTTTCAGGGGACAATGAGCAGTTCTTC.

J is TRBJ2-5 and V is TRBV10-3, with D perhaps assigned TRBD1 or TRBD2 (5 bases each). The CDR3 is made up of 12 amino acids. With 6 bases removed from V and 5 bases from J, the gap between germline ends came to 10 bases. In germline, CDR1 is ENHRY, CDR2 SYGVKD. CDR3 in amino acids: CAIRGTGETQYF. The CDR3 DNA reads TGTGCCATCAGAGGGACGGGGGAGACCCAGTACTTC.

V gene TRBV28 combines with J gene TRBJ1-1; D unclear. There are 12 residues in the CDR3. Trimming took off 6 bases at V and 7 bases at J, with 12 bases between the two ends. Germline-derived CDR1 and CDR2 are MDHEN and SYDVKM. CDR3 nucleotides: TGTGCCAGCAGCCTAGAAAACCGTGAAGCTTTCTTT. Its translation: CASSLENREAFF. Together with reference TRBV28 and TRBJ1-1, the CDR3 gives the full variable domain: DVKVTQSSRYLVKRTGEKVFLECVQDMDHENMFWYRQDPGLGLRLIYFSYDVKMKEKGDIPEGYSVSREKKERFSLILESASTNQTSMYLCASSLENREAFFGQGTRLTVV.